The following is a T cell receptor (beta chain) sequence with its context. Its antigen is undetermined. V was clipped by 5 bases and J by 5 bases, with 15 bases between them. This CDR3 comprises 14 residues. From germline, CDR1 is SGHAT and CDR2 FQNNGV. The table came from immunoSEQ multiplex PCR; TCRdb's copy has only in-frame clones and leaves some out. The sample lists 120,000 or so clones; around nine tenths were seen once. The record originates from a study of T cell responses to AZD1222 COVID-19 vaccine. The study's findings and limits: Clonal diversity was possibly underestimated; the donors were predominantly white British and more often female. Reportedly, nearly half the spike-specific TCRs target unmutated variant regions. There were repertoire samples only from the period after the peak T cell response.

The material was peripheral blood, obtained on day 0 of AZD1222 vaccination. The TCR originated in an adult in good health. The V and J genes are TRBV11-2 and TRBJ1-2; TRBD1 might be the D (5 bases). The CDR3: CASSGGTVEYGYTF. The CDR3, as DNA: TGTGCCAGCAGCGGTGGGACTGTCGAATATGGCTACACCTTC.